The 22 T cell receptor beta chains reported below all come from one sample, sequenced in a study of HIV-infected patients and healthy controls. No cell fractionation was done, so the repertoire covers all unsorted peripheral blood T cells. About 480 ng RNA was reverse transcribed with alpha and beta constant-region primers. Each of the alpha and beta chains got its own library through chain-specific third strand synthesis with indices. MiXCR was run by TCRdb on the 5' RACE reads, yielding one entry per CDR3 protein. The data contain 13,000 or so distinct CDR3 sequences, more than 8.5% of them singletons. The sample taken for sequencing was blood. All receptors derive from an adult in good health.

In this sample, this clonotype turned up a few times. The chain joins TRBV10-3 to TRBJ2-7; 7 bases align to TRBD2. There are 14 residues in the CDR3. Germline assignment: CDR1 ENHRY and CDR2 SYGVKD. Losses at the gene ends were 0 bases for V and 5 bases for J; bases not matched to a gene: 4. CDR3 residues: CAISESWTRNEQYF. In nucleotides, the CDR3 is TGTGCCATCAGTGAGTCGTGGACTAGAAACGAGCAGTACTTC.

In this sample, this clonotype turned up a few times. CDR3 protein: CASSLRRLGPTVTGELFF. The CDR3 coding sequence is TGTGCCAGCAGTCTACGGCGCCTGGGACCCACGGTCACCGGGGAGCTGTTTTTT. The chain joins TRBV27 to TRBJ2-2; the D gene could be TRBD1 or TRBD2 (5 bases each). Germline assignment: CDR1 MNHEY and CDR2 SMNVEV (reference sequence). This CDR3 spans 18 amino acids. The V gene lost 5 bases and the J gene lost 4 bases, with 23 bases spanning the gap.

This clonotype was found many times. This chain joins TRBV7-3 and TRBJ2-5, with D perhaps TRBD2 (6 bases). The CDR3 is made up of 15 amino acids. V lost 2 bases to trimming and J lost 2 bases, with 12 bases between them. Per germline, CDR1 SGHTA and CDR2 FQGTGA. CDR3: CASSLDSGLQETQYF. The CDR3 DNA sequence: TGTGCCAGCAGCTTAGACAGCGGGCTACAAGAGACCCAGTACTTC.

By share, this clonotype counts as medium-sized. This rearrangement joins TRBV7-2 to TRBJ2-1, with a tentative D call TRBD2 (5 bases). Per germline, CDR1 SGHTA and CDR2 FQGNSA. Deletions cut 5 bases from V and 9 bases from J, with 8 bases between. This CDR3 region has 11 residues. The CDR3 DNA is TGTGCCAGCAGCCTAAGCGGTGAGCAGTTCTTC. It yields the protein CASSLSGEQFF.

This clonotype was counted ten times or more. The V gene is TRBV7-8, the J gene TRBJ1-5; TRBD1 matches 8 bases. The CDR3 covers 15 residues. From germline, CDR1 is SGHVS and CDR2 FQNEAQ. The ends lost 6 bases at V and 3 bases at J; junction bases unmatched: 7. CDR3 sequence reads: CASSRDRGPNQPQHF. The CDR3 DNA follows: TGTGCCAGCAGTCGCGACAGGGGCCCCAATCAGCCCCAGCATTTT.

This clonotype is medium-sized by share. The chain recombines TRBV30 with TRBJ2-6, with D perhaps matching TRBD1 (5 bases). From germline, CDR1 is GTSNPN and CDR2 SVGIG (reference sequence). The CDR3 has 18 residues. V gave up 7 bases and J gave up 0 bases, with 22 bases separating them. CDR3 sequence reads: CASRSVDSSRSGANVLTF. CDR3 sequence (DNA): TGTGCCTCGAGGTCAGTCGACAGCTCCCGCTCTGGGGCCAACGTCCTGACTTTC.

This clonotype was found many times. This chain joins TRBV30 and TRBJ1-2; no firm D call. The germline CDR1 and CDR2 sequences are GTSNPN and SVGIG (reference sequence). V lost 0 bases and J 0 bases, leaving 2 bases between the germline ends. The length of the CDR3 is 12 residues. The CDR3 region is CAWSVTNYGYTF. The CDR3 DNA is TGTGCCTGGAGTGTAACTAACTATGGCTACACCTTC.

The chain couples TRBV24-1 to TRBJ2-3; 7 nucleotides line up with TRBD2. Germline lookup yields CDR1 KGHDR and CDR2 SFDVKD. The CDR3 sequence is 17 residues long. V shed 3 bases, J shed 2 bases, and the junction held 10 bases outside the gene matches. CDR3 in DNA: TGTGCCACCAGTGATGGGACTATCACAAAGGACACAGATACGCAGTATTTT. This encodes CATSDGTITKDTDTQYF.

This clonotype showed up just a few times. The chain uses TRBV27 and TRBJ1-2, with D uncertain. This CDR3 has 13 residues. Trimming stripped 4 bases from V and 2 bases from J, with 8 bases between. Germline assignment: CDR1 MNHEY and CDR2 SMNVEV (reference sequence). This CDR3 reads CASSSPPNYGYTF. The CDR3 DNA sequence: TGTGCCAGCAGTTCTCCACCAAACTATGGCTACACCTTC.

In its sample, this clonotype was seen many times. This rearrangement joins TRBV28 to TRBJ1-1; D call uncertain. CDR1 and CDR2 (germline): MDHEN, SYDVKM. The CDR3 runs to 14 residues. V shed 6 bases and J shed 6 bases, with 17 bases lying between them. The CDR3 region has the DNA TGTGCCAGCAGAAATACAGAACCGGGCTCTGAAGCTTTCTTT. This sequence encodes CASRNTEPGSEAFF. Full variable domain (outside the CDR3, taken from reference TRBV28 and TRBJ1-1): DVKVTQSSRYLVKRTGEKVFLECVQDMDHENMFWYRQDPGLGLRLIYFSYDVKMKEKGDIPEGYSVSREKKERFSLILESASTNQTSMYLCASRNTEPGSEAFFGQGTRLTVV.

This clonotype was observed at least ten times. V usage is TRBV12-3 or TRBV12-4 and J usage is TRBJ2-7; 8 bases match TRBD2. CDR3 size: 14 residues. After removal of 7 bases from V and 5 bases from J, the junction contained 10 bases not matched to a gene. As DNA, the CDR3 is TGTGCCAGCACCGGGGGGGGCCTCCCCAACGAGCAGTACTTC. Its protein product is CASTGGGLPNEQYF.

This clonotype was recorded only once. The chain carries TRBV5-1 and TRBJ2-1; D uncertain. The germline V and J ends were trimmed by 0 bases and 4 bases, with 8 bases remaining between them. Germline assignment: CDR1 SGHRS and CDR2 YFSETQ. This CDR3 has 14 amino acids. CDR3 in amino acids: CASSLERLYNEQFF. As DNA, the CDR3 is TGCGCCAGCAGCTTGGAACGGCTATACAATGAGCAGTTCTTC.

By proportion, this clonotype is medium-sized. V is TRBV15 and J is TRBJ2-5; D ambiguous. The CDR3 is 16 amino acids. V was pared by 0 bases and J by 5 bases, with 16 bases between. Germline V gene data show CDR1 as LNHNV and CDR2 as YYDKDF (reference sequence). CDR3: CATSRDRGSPPETQYF. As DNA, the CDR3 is TGTGCCACCAGCAGAGATCGTGGCAGCCCCCCTGAGACCCAGTACTTC.

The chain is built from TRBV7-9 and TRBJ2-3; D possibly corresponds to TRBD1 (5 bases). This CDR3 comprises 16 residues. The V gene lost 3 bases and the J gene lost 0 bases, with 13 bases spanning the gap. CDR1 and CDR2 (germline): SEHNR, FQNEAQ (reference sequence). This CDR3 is CASSFPAQVSTDTQYF. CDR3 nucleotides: TGTGCCAGCAGCTTTCCGGCACAGGTTAGCACAGATACGCAGTATTTT.

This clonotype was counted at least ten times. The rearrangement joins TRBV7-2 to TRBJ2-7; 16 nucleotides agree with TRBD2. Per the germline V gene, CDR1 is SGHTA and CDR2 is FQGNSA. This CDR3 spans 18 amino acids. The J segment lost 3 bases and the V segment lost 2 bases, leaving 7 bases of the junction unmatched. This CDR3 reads CASSLSGTSGGGFYEQYF. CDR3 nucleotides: TGTGCCAGCAGCTTAAGCGGGACTAGCGGGGGGGGGTTCTACGAGCAGTACTTC.

CDR3 DNA: TGCGCCAGCAGCTCGAGCTCCTACGAGCAGTACTTC. Residues: CASSSSSYEQYF. This chain uses TRBV5-1 with TRBJ2-7; D unclear. The length of the CDR3 is 12 residues. V dropped 3 bases and J dropped 0 bases, with 4 bases sitting between them. The germline CDR1 and CDR2 sequences are SGHRS and YFSETQ. Looking up the rest from reference TRBV5-1 and TRBJ2-7 gives the full variable domain: KAGVTQTPRYLIKTRGQQVTLSCSPISGHRSVSWYQQTPGQGLQFLFEYFSETQRNKGNFPGRFSGRQFSNSRSEMNVSTLELGDSALYLCASSSSSYEQYFGPGTRLTVT.

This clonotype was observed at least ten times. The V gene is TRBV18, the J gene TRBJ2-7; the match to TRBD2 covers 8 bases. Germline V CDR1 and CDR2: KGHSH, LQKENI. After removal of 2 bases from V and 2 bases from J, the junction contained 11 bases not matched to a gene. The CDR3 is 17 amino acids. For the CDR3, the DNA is TGTGCCAGCTCACCAAGTGTGGGGATAGCGGGGCCCTACGAGCAGTACTTC. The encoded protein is CASSPSVGIAGPYEQYF.

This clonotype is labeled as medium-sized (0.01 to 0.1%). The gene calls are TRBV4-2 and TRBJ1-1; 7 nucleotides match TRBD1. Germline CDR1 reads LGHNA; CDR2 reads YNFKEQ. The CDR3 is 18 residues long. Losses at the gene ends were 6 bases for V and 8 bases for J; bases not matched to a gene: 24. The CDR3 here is CASSTRGPPGGDGSEAFF. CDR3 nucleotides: TGTGCCAGCAGTACACGGGGACCGCCAGGGGGTGATGGGTCCGAAGCTTTCTTT.

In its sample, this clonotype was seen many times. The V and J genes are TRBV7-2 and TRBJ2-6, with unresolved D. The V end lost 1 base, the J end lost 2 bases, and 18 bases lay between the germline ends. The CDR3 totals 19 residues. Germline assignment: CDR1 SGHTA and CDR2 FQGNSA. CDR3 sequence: CASSLEYRLRLPGANVLTF. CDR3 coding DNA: TGTGCCAGCAGCTTAGAGTACCGCCTACGGTTACCTGGGGCCAACGTCCTGACTTTC.

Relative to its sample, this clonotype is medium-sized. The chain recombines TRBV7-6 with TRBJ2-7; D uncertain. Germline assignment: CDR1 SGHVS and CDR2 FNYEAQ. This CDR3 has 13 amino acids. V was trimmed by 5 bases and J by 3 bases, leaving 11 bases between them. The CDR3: CASSQSNNYEQYF. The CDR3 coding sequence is TGTGCCAGCAGCCAGTCGAACAACTACGAGCAGTACTTC.

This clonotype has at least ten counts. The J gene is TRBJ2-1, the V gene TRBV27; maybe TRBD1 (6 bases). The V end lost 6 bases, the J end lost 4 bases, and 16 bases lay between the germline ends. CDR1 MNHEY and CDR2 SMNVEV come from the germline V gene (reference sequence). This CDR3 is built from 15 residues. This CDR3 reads CASRLDRMGYNEQFF. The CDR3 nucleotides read TGTGCCAGCAGGCTAGACAGGATGGGATACAATGAGCAGTTCTTC.

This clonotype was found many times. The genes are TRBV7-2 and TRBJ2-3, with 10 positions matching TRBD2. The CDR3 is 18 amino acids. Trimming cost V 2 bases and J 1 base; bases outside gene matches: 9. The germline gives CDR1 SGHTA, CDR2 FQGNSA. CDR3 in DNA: TGTGCCAGCAGCTTAAGGCTAGCGGGAGATGGAGGCACAGATACGCAGTATTTT. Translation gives CASSLRLAGDGGTDTQYF. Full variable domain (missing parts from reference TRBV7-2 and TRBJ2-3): GAGVSQSPSNKVTEKGKDVELRCDPISGHTALYWYRQSLGQGLEFLIYFQGNSAPDKSGLPSDRFSAERTGGSVSTLTIQRTQQEDSAVYLCASSLRLAGDGGTDTQYFGPGTRLTVL.